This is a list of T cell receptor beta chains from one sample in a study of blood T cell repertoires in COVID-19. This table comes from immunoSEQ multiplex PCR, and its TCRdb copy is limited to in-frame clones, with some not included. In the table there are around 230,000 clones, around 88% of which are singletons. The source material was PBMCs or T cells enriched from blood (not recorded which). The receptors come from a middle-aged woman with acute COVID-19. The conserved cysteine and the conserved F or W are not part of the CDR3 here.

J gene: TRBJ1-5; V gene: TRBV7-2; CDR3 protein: ASSPDRGQGGQPQH
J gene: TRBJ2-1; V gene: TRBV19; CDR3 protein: ASSMEAGAGDEQF
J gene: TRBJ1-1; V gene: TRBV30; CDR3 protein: ALGLLRRTEAF
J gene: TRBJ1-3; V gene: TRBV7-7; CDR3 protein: ASSLSAGSGNTIY
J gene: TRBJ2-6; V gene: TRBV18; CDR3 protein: ASSMGQGVYGANVLT
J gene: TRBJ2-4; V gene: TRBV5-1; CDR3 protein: ASSPEGENIQY
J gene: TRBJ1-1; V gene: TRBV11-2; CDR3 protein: ASSLERSLAF
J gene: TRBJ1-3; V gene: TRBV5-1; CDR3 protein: ASSLTGGLSGNTIY
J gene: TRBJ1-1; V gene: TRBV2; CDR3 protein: ASSYGHQANTEAF
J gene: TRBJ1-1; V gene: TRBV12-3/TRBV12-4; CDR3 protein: ASSPGQGAEAF
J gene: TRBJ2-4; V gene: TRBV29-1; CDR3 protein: SVGATENIQY
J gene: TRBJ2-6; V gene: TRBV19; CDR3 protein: ASSIYSSGANVLT